The T cell receptor (beta chain) under discussion was sequenced for a study of CD8+CD57+ T cells in acquired aplastic anemia. This clonotype appeared many times. TCR beta VDJ and CDR3 were profiled, and genomic DNA was the template. TCRdb recomputed calls from the reads with MiXCR, one row per CDR3 protein. The data hold a few hundred thousand distinct CDR3 sequences, with approximately 58% observed a single time. Selection for sequencing was limited to patients who had shown CD8+CD57+ cell expansion by flow cytometry. The J segment lost 0 bases and the V segment lost 6 bases, leaving 5 bases of the junction unmatched. Germline V CDR1 and CDR2: SGHRS, YFSETQ. This CDR3 has 15 residues.

J is TRBJ2-1 and V is TRBV5-1; 8 bases line up with TRBD2. The sequence derives from a human donor with aplastic anemia. The sequenced material came from sorted CD4+, CD8+, or CD8+CD57+ T cells (not recorded which) from PBMCs. The CDR3, as DNA: TGCGCCAGCAATCTCGGGGGGGCCTCCTACAATGAGCAGTTCTTC. Protein product: CASNLGGASYNEQFF. The full variable domain, its missing parts supplied by reference TRBV5-1 and TRBJ2-1, is KAGVTQTPRYLIKTRGQQVTLSCSPISGHRSVSWYQQTPGQGLQFLFEYFSETQRNKGNFPGRFSGRQFSNSRSEMNVSTLELGDSALYLCASNLGGASYNEQFFGPGTRLTVL.